Detailed here is one T cell receptor (beta chain). Its antigen remains unidentified. This sample was taken from a study of shared clonotypes between healthy human individuals. Study-level points and caveats: Represented genetic and exposure-history diversity was restricted by having few donors. In contrast to clonotypes shared by all four donors, non-shared clonotypes had lower generation probabilities.

The repertoire was sequenced with immunoSEQ multiplex PCR; TCRdb's copy has only in-frame clones and lacks some. The sample has about 1,800,000 clones; about 95% are singletons. The naive CD8 population came from CD45RO-negative cells selected for CCR7, without terminally differentiated effector memory CD45RA+ cells. The sequencing sample was made of naive CD8+ T cells sorted from blood. This receptor was taken from a man aged 18 to 29 in good health.

CDR3 in amino acids: CASTWGSDSPLQETQYF. The CDR3 bases are TGTGCCAGCACTTGGGGGTCGGACAGTCCCCTTCAAGAGACCCAGTACTTC. The J gene is TRBJ2-5, the V gene TRBV7-2; perhaps TRBD1 as D (6 bases). Per the germline V gene, CDR1 is SGHTA and CDR2 is FQGNSA. V was clipped by 7 bases and J by 2 bases, with 23 bases between them. The length of the CDR3 is 17 residues.